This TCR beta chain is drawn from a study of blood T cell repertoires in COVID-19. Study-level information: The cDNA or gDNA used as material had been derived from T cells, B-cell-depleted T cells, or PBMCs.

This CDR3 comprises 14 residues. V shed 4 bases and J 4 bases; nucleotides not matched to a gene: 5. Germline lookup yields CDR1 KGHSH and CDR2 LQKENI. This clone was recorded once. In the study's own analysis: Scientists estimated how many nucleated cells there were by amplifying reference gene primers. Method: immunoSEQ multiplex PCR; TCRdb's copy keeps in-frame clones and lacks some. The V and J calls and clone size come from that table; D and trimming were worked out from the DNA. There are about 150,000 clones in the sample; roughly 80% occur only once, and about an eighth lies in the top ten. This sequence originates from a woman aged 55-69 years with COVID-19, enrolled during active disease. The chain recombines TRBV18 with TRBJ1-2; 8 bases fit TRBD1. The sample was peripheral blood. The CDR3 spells CASSQDRDLYGYTF. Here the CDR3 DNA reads TGTGCCAGCTCACAGGACAGGGATCTCTATGGCTACACCTTC.